The present T cell receptor beta chain was sequenced within a study of cytomegalovirus exposure and HLA in healthy donors. Study conclusions and caveats: Presence/absence analysis assumed near-uniform sequencing depth across donors.

With respect to this clone: Its specificity is not known.

Germline CDR1 and CDR2: MDHEN and SYDVKM. Trimming left V 2 bases short and J 2 bases short, with 7 bases between. CDR3 length: 13 amino acids. The PCR was carried out with 60 Vbeta primers and 13 Jbeta primers. Here immunoSEQ multiplex PCR was the method, and the copy in TCRdb shows in-frame clones only, minus some. Recorded for this sample: around 150,000 clones. This chain uses TRBV28 with TRBJ2-7; D not resolved. The receptor was isolated from a man aged 25 to 40 in good health and CMV-seronegative. Sequencing was carried out using PBMCs. The DNA for the CDR3 is TGTGCCAGCAGTTTAGCGGCAGCCTACGAGCAGTACTTC. Its translation: CASSLAAAYEQYF.